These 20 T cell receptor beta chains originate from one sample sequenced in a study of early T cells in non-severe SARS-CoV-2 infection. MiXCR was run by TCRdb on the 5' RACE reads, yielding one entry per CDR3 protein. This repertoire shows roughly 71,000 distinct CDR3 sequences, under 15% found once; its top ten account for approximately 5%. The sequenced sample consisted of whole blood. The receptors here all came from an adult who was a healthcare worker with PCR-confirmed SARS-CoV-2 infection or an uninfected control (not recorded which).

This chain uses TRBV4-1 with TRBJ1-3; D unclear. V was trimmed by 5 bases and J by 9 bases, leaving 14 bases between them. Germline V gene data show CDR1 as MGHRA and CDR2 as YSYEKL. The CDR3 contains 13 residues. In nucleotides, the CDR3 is TGCGCCAGCAGCTCAGTCGGGTTGGGCACCATATATTTT. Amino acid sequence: CASSSVGLGTIYF.

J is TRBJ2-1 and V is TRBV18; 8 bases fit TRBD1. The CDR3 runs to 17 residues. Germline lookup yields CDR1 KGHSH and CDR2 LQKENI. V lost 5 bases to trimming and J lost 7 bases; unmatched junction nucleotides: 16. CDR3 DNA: TGTGCCAGCTCATCCTCCGGTTTGACAGGGGATGGGAATGAGCAGTTCTTC. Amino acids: CASSSSGLTGDGNEQFF. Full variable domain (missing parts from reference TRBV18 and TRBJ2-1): NAGVMQNPRHLVRRRGQEARLRCSPMKGHSHVYWYRQLPEEGLKFMVYLQKENIIDESGMPKERFSAEFPKEGPSILRIQQVVRGDSAAYFCASSSSGLTGDGNEQFFGPGTRLTVL.

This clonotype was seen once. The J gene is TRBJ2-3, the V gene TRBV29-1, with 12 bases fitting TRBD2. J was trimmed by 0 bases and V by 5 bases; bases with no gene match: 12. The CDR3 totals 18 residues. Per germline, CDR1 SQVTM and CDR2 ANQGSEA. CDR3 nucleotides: TGCAGCGTTCGGATAACTAGCGGGGGGTCATCTAGCACAGATACGCAGTATTTT. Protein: CSVRITSGGSSSTDTQYF.

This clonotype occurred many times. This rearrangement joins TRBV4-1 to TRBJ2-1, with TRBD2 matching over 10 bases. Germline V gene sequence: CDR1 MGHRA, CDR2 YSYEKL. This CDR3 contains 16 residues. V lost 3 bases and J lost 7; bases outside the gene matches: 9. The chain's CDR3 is CASSHQSGGAGNEQFF. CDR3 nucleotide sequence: TGCGCCAGCAGCCACCAGAGCGGGGGGGCGGGTAATGAGCAGTTCTTC.

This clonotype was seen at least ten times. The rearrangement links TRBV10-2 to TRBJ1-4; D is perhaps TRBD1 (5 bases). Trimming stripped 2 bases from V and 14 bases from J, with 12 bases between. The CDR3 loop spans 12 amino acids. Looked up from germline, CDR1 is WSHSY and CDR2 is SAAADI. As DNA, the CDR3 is TGCGCCAGCAGTGAGAGGTGGTCAGGGCTGTTTTTT. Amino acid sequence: CASSERWSGLFF.

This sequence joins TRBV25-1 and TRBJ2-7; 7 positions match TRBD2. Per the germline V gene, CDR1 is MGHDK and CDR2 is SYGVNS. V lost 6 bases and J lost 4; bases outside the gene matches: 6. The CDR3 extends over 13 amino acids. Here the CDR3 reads CASSIGGGYEQYF. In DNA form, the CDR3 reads TGTGCCAGCAGCATTGGCGGGGGTTACGAGCAGTACTTC.

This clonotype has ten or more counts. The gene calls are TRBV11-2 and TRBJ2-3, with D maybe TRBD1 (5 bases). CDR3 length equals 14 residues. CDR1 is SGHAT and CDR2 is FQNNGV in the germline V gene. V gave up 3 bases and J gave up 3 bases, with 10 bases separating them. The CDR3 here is CASSFSAGTDTQYF. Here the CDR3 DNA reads TGTGCCAGCAGCTTCTCGGCAGGGACAGATACGCAGTATTTT.

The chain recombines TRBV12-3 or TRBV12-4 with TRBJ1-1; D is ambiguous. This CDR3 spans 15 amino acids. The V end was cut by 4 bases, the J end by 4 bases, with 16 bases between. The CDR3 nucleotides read TGTGCCAGCAGTTCAACTTCTTGGTCGAGCACTGAAGCTTTCTTT. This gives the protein CASSSTSWSSTEAFF.

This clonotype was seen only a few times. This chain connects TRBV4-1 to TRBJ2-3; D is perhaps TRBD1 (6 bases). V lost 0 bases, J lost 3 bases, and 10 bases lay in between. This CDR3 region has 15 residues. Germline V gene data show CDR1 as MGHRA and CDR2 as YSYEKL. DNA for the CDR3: TGCGCCAGCAGCCAAGAGGGGGCAGGGACAGATACGCAGTATTTT. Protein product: CASSQEGAGTDTQYF.

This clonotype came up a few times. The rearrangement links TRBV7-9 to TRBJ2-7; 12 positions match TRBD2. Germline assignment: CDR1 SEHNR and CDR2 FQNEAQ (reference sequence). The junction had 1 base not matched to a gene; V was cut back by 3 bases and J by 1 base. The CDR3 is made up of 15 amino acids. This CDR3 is CASSLTSGGSYEQYF. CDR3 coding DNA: TGTGCCAGCAGCTTGACTAGCGGGGGTTCCTACGAGCAGTACTTC.

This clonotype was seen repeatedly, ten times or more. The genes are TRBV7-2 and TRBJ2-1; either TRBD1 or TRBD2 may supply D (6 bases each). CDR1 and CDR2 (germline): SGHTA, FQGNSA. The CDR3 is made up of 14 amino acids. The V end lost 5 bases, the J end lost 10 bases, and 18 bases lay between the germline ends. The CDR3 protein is CASSQGLRGEEQFF. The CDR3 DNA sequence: TGTGCCAGCAGCCAGGGACTGAGGGGGGAGGAGCAGTTCTTC.

The CDR3 DNA reads as TGTGCCAGCTCACTGGTTAGCACAGATACGCAGTATTTT. Amino acid sequence: CASSLVSTDTQYF. The chain recombines TRBV18 with TRBJ2-3; D unresolved. The V end lost 4 bases, the J end lost 0 bases, and 5 bases lay between the germline ends. This CDR3 has 13 residues. Germline values: CDR1 KGHSH, CDR2 LQKENI.

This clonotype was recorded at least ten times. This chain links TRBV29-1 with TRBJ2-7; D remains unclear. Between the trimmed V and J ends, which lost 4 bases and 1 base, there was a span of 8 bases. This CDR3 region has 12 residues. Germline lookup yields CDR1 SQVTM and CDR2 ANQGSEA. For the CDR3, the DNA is TGCAGCGTTGCCCGGGCTTCCTACGAGCAGTACTTC. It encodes CSVARASYEQYF.

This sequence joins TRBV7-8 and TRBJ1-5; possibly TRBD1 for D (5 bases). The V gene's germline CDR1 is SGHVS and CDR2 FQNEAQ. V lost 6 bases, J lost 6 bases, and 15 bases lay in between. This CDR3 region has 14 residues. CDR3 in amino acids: CASRIGGEGQPQHF. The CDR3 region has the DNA TGTGCCAGCAGGATCGGGGGTGAAGGTCAGCCCCAGCATTTT.

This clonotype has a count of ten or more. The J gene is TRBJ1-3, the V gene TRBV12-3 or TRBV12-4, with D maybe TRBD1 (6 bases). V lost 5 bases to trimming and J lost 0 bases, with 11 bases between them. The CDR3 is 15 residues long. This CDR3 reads CASSTRTASGNTIYF. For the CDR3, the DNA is TGTGCCAGCAGTACCCGGACAGCCTCTGGAAACACCATATATTTT.

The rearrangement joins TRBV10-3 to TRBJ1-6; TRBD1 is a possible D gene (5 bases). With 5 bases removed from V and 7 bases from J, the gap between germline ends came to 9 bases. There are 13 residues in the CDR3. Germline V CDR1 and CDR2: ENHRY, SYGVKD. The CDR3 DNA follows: TGTGCCATCAGTAAGGACACCAATTCACCCCTCCACTTT. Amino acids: CAISKDTNSPLHF.

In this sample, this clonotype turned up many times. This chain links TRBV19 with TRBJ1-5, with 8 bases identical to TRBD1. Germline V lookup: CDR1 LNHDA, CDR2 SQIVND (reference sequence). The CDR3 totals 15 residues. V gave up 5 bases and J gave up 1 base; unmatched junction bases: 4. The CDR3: CASSSGGLSNQPQHF. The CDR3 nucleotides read TGTGCCAGTAGTTCAGGGGGCTTGAGCAATCAGCCCCAGCATTTT.

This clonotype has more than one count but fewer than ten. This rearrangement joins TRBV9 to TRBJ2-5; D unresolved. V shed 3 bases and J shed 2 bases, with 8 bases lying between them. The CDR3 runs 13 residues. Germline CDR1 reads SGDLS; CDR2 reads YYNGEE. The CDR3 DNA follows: TGTGCCAGCAGCGCCCGGATACAAGAGACCCAGTACTTC. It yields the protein CASSARIQETQYF.

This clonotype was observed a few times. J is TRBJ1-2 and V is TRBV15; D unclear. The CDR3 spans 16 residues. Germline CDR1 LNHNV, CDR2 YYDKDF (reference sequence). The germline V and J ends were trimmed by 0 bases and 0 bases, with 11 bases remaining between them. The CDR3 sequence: CATSRDRGGSNYGYTF. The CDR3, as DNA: TGTGCCACCAGCAGAGATCGTGGTGGGTCTAACTATGGCTACACCTTC.

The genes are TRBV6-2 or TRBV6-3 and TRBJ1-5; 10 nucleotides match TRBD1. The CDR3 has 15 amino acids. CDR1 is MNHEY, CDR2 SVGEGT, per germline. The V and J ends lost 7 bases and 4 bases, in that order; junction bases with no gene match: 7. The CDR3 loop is CASTTPGQGNQPQHF. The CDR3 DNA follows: TGTGCCAGCACTACGCCGGGACAGGGGAATCAGCCCCAGCATTTT.